These T cell receptor beta chains were read from a single sample in a study of T cell changes during pregnancy in multiple sclerosis. Produced via immunoSEQ multiplex PCR; TCRdb's table is partial and in-frame only. The table lists 25,000 to 35,000 clones, about 92% of them singletons. The sequenced sample was peripheral blood, obtained in the first trimester of pregnancy. The receptor set was obtained from a female donor in good health, enrolled as a control in a pregnancy study. CDR3s include the opening cysteine and the closing phenylalanine or tryptophan. D genes are given only for firm matches. Clone size appears in some rows only: once, few, many, or a class for an expanded clone.

.	.	TRBJ1-5	TRBV12-5	CASGLGGQPQHF	TGTGCTAGTGGTTTGGGGGGCCAGCCCCAGCATTTT
.	.	TRBJ2-3	TRBV6-4	CASSGTHTDTQYF	TGTGCCAGCAGTGGGACTCACACAGATACGCAGTATTTT
once	.	TRBJ2-7	TRBV29-1	CSVVRSESAGSEQYF	TGCAGCGTTGTTAGAAGCGAATCTGCGGGGAGTGAGCAGTACTTC
.	TRBD2	TRBJ2-7	TRBV10-2	CASSEVAGTSGRVISYEQYF	TGCGCCAGCAGTGAAGTCGCGGGGACTAGCGGGAGGGTCATATCCTACGAGCAGTACTTC
.	.	TRBJ1-3	TRBV13	CASSRPHQGDPTIYF	TGTGCCAGCAGCCGTCCCCACCAGGGCGATCCGACCATATATTTT
.	.	TRBJ2-3	TRBV27	CASSRWSDTQYF	TGTGCCAGCAGCAGGTGGTCTGATACGCAGTATTTT
once	.	TRBJ2-5	TRBV11-3	CASSPGVSQETQYF	TGTGCCAGCAGCCCAGGGGTTTCCCAAGAGACCCAGTACTTC
.	.	TRBJ1-2	TRBV6-1	CASSEPRQANYGYTF	TGTGCCAGCAGTGAACCCCGACAGGCTAACTATGGCTACACCTTC
.	.	TRBJ2-1	TRBV9	CASSPSGTSYNEQFF	TGTGCCAGCAGCCCCTCCGGGACTTCCTACAATGAGCAGTTCTTC
.	TRBD2	TRBJ2-1	TRBV4-1	CASSPPRGTSGGYNEQFF	TGCGCCAGCAGCCCCCCCCGAGGGACTAGCGGGGGATACAATGAGCAGTTCTTC
.	.	TRBJ1-1	TRBV19	CASSLQGTTVEAFF	TGTGCCAGTAGTCTCCAGGGCACAACGGTCGAAGCTTTCTTT
.	TRBD2	TRBJ2-5	TRBV10-3	CASQPRAGGETQYF	TGTGCCTCACAACCCCGGGCGGGGGGGGAGACCCAGTACTTC
.	.	TRBJ1-4	TRBV14	CASSQFGRANEKLFF	TGTGCCAGCAGCCAATTCGGTCGGGCTAATGAAAAACTGTTTTTT
.	.	TRBJ1-2	TRBV11-2	CASSFRGLGDYGYTF	TGTGCCAGCAGCTTTCGCGGCTTAGGGGACTATGGCTACACCTTC
.	.	TRBJ2-2	TRBV7-2	CASSLQTVLNTGELFF	TGTGCCAGCAGCCTCCAGACAGTCCTAAACACCGGGGAGCTGTTTTTT
.	TRBD2	TRBJ2-5	TRBV19	CASSPGKASGRVETQYF	TGTGCCAGTAGTCCCGGGAAGGCTAGCGGCCGGGTAGAGACCCAGTACTTC
.	.	TRBJ1-5	TRBV30	CASSGVWNQPQHF	TGTGCCAGCAGCGGGGTGTGGAATCAGCCCCAGCATTTT
.	.	TRBJ1-4	TRBV7-9	CASSSKGGGSTNEKLFF	TGTGCCAGCAGCTCCAAGGGAGGGGGATCAACTAATGAAAAACTGTTTTTT
.	.	TRBJ2-2	TRBV11-3	CASSLVSLEAGSGELFF	TGTGCCAGCAGCTTAGTTTCCCTTGAGGCGGGGTCCGGGGAGCTGTTTTTT
.	.	TRBJ2-7	TRBV15	CATSQDYREGHQQYF	TGTGCCACCAGCCAAGATTACAGGGAGGGGCACCAGCAGTACTTC
.	TRBD1	TRBJ1-1	TRBV2	CASVGWGQATEAFF	TGTGCCAGCGTTGGTTGGGGACAGGCCACTGAAGCTTTCTTT
.	TRBD2	TRBJ2-1	TRBV5-1	CASSLSLAGLGNFIDEQFF	TGCGCCAGCAGCTTGAGTCTAGCGGGGTTAGGTAATTTCATCGATGAGCAGTTCTTC
.	TRBD2	TRBJ2-7	TRBV15	CATSGGRKAYEQYF	TGTGCCACCTCGGGGGGGAGGAAGGCCTACGAGCAGTACTTC
.	.	TRBJ2-5	TRBV27	CASSFLADRTQYF	TGTGCCAGCAGTTTCCTAGCGGACAGGACCCAGTACTTC
.	TRBD1	TRBJ1-6	TRBV5-1	CASSSGTDNSPLHF	TGCGCCAGCAGCTCCGGGACAGATAATTCACCCCTCCACTTT
.	.	TRBJ1-1	TRBV10-2	CASSLQLNTEAFF	TGCGCCAGCAGTTTACAGCTGAACACTGAAGCTTTCTTT
.	TRBD1	TRBJ1-2	TRBV5-4	CASSGPGQVNYGYTF	TGTGCCAGCAGCGGGCCGGGACAGGTGAACTATGGCTACACCTTC
.	.	TRBJ2-7	TRBV7-9	CASSPQTGNPYEQYF	TGTGCCAGCAGCCCCCAAACAGGGAACCCCTACGAGCAGTACTTC
.	TRBD2	TRBJ2-7	TRBV5-1	CASSPGLASPNEQYF	TGCGCCAGCAGCCCGGGACTAGCTTCGCCCAACGAGCAGTACTTC
.	TRBD2	TRBJ2-7	TRBV6-5	CASREASGGYEQYF	TGTGCCAGCAGAGAGGCTAGCGGAGGCTACGAGCAGTACTTC
.	TRBD2	TRBJ2-7	TRBV6-5	CASSETTSGAYEQYF	TGTGCCAGCAGCGAAACGACTAGCGGAGCCTACGAGCAGTACTTC